One and the same sample provided the 23 T cell receptor beta chains below, sequenced in a study of metastatic and nonmetastatic thyroid tumors (dated by TCRdb to about 2020). Libraries were constructed by PCR. The sequencer was an Illumina HiSeq 4000. In-frame beta chains were kept once TCRdb had trimmed the public reads at Q25 with fastp and called clones with MiXCR. The sample yields tens of thousands of clones; about 24% were counted once. Approximately 16% of the sample goes to the ten largest clones. No patient had received any treatment before thyroid surgery. The sequenced material came from blood. The source of these receptors is a male donor with papillary thyroid cancer or a benign thyroid nodule (not recorded which). Some clones in this sample may be carry-over from other donors' samples.

The chain carries TRBV24-1 and TRBJ2-1; 10 bases map to TRBD1. CDR1 is KGHDR, CDR2 SFDVKD, per germline. The CDR3 spans 17 residues. V lost 1 base, J lost 7 bases, and 9 bases stayed unmatched. The CDR3 is CATSDFSGQGESNEQFF. In DNA, the CDR3 is TGTGCCACCAGTGATTTCAGCGGACAGGGGGAGTCGAATGAGCAGTTCTTC.

There are a few counts of this clone. The chain has TRBV7-3 and TRBJ1-2; D ambiguous. V lost 5 bases and J lost 9, with 13 bases in between. Germline V lookup: CDR1 SGHTA, CDR2 FQGTGA. The CDR3 extends over 12 amino acids. CDR3 in amino acids: CASSPGGKSYTF. CDR3 in DNA: TGTGCCAGCAGCCCCGGTGGTAAGAGCTACACCTTC. Based on the CDR3 plus reference TRBV7-3 and TRBJ1-2, the full variable domain is GAGVSQTPSNKVTEKGKYVELRCDPISGHTALYWYRQSLGQGPEFLIYFQGTGAADDSGLPNDRFFAVRPEGSVSTLKIQRTERGDSAVYLCASSPGGKSYTFGSGTRLTVV.

For this clone: A read error may produce the germline difference seen at one junction end. The V call is TRBV6-6, the J call TRBJ2-1; D gene ambiguous. From germline, CDR1 is MNHNY and CDR2 SVGAGI (reference sequence). This CDR3 is built from 14 residues. The CDR3 bases are TGTGCCAGCGGTTACGGTAGTGGGCCAGGTGAGCAGTTCTTC. It translates to CASGYGSGPGEQFF.

The chain carries TRBV9 and TRBJ2-7, with 8 bases fitting TRBD2. CDR3 length equals 14 residues. From germline, CDR1 is SGDLS and CDR2 YYNGEE. The V and J ends lost 4 bases and 7 bases, in that order; junction bases with no gene match: 10. The CDR3 region has the DNA TGTGCCAGCAGCCCAGCGGGAGCCGTTGGGGAGCAGTACTTC. It yields the protein CASSPAGAVGEQYF.

This clone was seen at least ten times. The chain is built from TRBV20-1 and TRBJ2-7, with TRBD2 matching over 8 bases. The CDR3 loop spans 13 amino acids. V gave up 3 bases and J gave up 3 bases; unmatched junction bases: 4. CDR1 is DFQATT and CDR2 is SNEGSKA in the germline V gene (reference sequence). For the CDR3, the DNA is TGCAGTGCTAGCCGTCTAGCGGGCTACGAGCAGTACTTC. This gives the protein CSASRLAGYEQYF.

This clone was detected many times. V gene TRBV5-5 combines with J gene TRBJ2-7; D not certain. The ends were cut back, 1 base at V and 7 bases at J, with 9 bases in the middle. The CDR3 runs to 12 residues. Germline V gene lookup returns CDR1 SGHKS and CDR2 YYEKEE (reference sequence). DNA for the CDR3: TGTGCCAGCAGCTTGCCGGGTTGGGAGCAGTACTTC. It yields the protein CASSLPGWEQYF.

This clone was seen ten or more times. At the DNA level, this CDR3 is encoded by other sequences in the same sample as well. The rearrangement joins TRBV7-2 to TRBJ1-2, with 7 bases aligning to TRBD1. V dropped 3 bases and J dropped 4; count of bases not matched to a gene: 8. Germline V lookup: CDR1 SGHTA, CDR2 FQGNSA. This CDR3 has 15 residues. CDR3: CASSLGQGGLYGYTF. The CDR3 nucleotides read TGTGCCAGCAGCTTGGGGCAGGGGGGGCTCTATGGCTACACCTTC.

At least ten counts were recorded for this clone. The chain uses TRBV7-6 and TRBJ2-5; D is unclear. Germline loops: CDR1 SGHVS, CDR2 FNYEAQ. V lost 1 base, J lost 4 bases, and 13 bases lay in between. The length of the CDR3 is 15 residues. The CDR3 reads CASSLGTSPPETQYF. The CDR3 coding sequence is TGTGCCAGCAGCTTAGGGACCTCACCCCCAGAGACCCAGTACTTC.

This clone was seen repeatedly, ten times or more. A read error may explain this, as a much larger clone is one base away. Other nucleotide sequences in the sample specify the same CDR3. This sequence joins TRBV24-1 and TRBJ1-1, with TRBD1 identical over 7 bases. This CDR3 is built from 15 residues. Germline assignment: CDR1 KGHDR and CDR2 SFDVKD. Written as DNA, the CDR3 is TGTGCCACCAGTGACTCAACGCGGGACAGCTTTGAAGCCTTCTTT. Translation gives CATSDSTRDSFEAFF.

This clone was counted many times. The genes are TRBV3-1 and TRBJ2-7; the match to TRBD2 covers 8 bases. The CDR3 covers 14 residues. The germline gives CDR1 LGHDT, CDR2 YNNKEL (reference sequence). The V gene end was trimmed by 4 bases and the J gene end by 1 base; junction bases not matched to a gene: 3. The CDR3 is CASSLSGRSYEQYF. As DNA, the CDR3 is TGTGCCAGCAGCCTCAGCGGGAGATCCTACGAGCAGTACTTC.

To note about this clone: An end of the junction does not agree with germline; a read error may underlie this. This rearrangement joins TRBV6-5 to TRBJ2-3, with no clear D. In germline, CDR1 is MNHEY, CDR2 SVGAGI. The CDR3 loop spans 14 amino acids. For the CDR3, the DNA is TGTGTCAGCAGTTACTCTCCACCCACAGATACGCAGTATTTT. As protein: CVSSYSPPTDTQYF.

About this clone: No conserved phenylalanine or tryptophan ends this CDR3, so it is likely a read error. The CDR3 loop is CSAFGGAEQYI. CDR3 DNA sequence: TGCAGTGCGTTCGGTGGGGCCGAGCAGTACATC. V is TRBV20-1 and J is TRBJ2-7, with D possibly matching TRBD1 (5 bases). The CDR3 loop spans 11 amino acids. Germline CDR1 reads DFQATT; CDR2 reads SNEGSKA (reference sequence). The ends were cut back, 6 bases at V and 6 bases at J, with 12 bases in the middle.

The table lists this clone with a few counts. The genes are TRBV15 and TRBJ2-6; D is undetermined. Germline V lookup: CDR1 LNHNV, CDR2 YYDKDF (reference sequence). Trimming took off 0 bases at V and 6 bases at J, with 9 bases between the two ends. The CDR3 spans 15 residues. The CDR3 reads CATSRDSSLANVLTF. For the CDR3, the DNA is TGTGCCACCAGCAGAGACAGCTCTTTGGCCAACGTCCTGACTTTC. Combining the CDR3 with reference TRBV15 and TRBJ2-6 gives the whole variable domain DAMVIQNPRYQVTQFGKPVTLSCSQTLNHNVMYWYQQKSSQAPKLLFHYYDKDFNNEADTPDNFQSRRPNTSFCFLDIRSPGLGDTAMYLCATSRDSSLANVLTFGAGSRLTVL.

The rearrangement joins TRBV2 to TRBJ1-1; tentative D call: TRBD1 (6 bases). Per germline, CDR1 SNHLY and CDR2 FYNNEI. CDR3 length equals 14 residues. V was pared by 6 bases and J by 2 bases, with 13 bases between. CDR3 in DNA: TGTGCCAGCAGAGGGGGGACACAAAACACTGAAGCTTTCTTT. Translating it yields CASRGGTQNTEAFF.

The sample holds one count of this clone. The V gene is TRBV20-1, the J gene TRBJ1-1; 8 bases match TRBD1. Trimming removed 0 bases from V and 0 bases from J; junction bases left unmatched: 6. CDR1 is DFQATT, CDR2 SNEGSKA, per germline (reference sequence). This CDR3 contains 16 residues. The CDR3 reads CSAREGTGAMNTEAFF. CDR3 sequence (DNA): TGCAGTGCTAGAGAGGGGACAGGCGCCATGAACACTGAAGCTTTCTTT.

This chain uses TRBV11-2 with TRBJ2-1; TRBD2 aligns across 8 bases. CDR3 length: 16 residues. Germline CDR1 and CDR2: SGHAT and FQNNGV. V was clipped by 8 bases and J by 7 bases; unmatched bases: 16. The CDR3 DNA is TGTGCCAGCGGCTCGGGAAGTGGCGGGAGGTCGAATGAGCAGTTCTTC. Translation: CASGSGSGGRSNEQFF.

The rearrangement uses TRBV7-2 and TRBJ2-2; 8 positions match TRBD2. V lost 1 base, J lost 8 bases, and 3 bases stayed unmatched. The CDR3 runs 14 residues. Germline V CDR1 and CDR2: SGHTA, FQGNSA. The CDR3 sequence is CASSLVGGRGELFF. In DNA, the CDR3 is TGTGCCAGCAGCTTAGTCGGCGGGAGGGGGGAGCTGTTTTTT. Full variable domain (outside the CDR3, taken from reference TRBV7-2 and TRBJ2-2): GAGVSQSPSNKVTEKGKDVELRCDPISGHTALYWYRQSLGQGLEFLIYFQGNSAPDKSGLPSDRFSAERTGGSVSTLTIQRTQQEDSAVYLCASSLVGGRGELFFGEGSRLTVL.

The V call is TRBV6-1, the J call TRBJ1-6, with D possibly being TRBD1 (5 bases). V lost 6 bases and J 0 bases, leaving 15 bases between the germline ends. Germline V gene sequence: CDR1 MNHNS, CDR2 SASEGT. This CDR3 has 17 residues. CDR3 nucleotide sequence: TGTGCCAGCAGCCTGGGACGGAGATACTCCTATAATTCACCCCTCCACTTT. This gives the protein CASSLGRRYSYNSPLHF.

The chain couples TRBV10-3 to TRBJ2-1, with 7 bases matching TRBD2. The CDR3 consists of 16 residues. Germline lookup yields CDR1 ENHRY and CDR2 SYGVKD. After removal of 3 bases from V and 3 bases from J, the junction contained 8 bases not matched to a gene. CDR3 region: CAISDLSSGHYNEQFF. The CDR3 region has the DNA TGTGCCATCAGTGACCTTTCTAGCGGACACTACAATGAGCAGTTCTTC.

This clone was seen at least ten times. The chain has TRBV7-1 and TRBJ2-1; 9 bases fit TRBD1. TRBV7-1 belongs to the ORF category, with a function that is uncertain. The CDR3 runs to 19 residues. J lost 0 bases, V lost 3 bases, and 12 bases had no gene match. The CDR3, as DNA: TGTGCCAGCAGCTCGGGACAGGGACGACCGGGAGGCTCCTACAATGAGCAGTTCTTC. Translated, it gives CASSSGQGRPGGSYNEQFF.

At least ten counts were recorded for this clone. One end of the junction is discordant with germline, which a read error may explain. The CDR3 bases are TGTGCCAGCAGTGAAGCTTTAGGAAACAGGGCCTTC. It specifies CASSEALGNRAF. The genes are TRBV6-1 and TRBJ1-2, with D tentatively TRBD1 (6 bases). The CDR3 is 12 residues long. CDR1 is MNHNS, CDR2 SASEGT, per germline.

This chain uses TRBV6-1 with TRBJ2-2; 8 bases match TRBD2. The CDR3 is 13 amino acids. The V and J ends lost 7 bases and 6 bases, in that order; junction bases with no gene match: 4. In germline, CDR1 is MNHNS, CDR2 SASEGT. The CDR3 DNA sequence: TGTGCCAGCATGGAGCGGGAGCCCGGGGAGCTGTTTTTT. This translates into CASMEREPGELFF.

Many counts were recorded for this clone. V usage is TRBV7-3 and J usage is TRBJ2-7, with D maybe TRBD2 (5 bases). Germline CDR1 SGHTA, CDR2 FQGTGA. Trimming took 5 bases from V and 7 from J, leaving 18 bases between them. This CDR3 region has 14 residues. CDR3 bases: TGTGCCAGCAGCGACGACTACCCCGGCGGGGAGCAGTACTTC. Its translation is CASSDDYPGGEQYF.